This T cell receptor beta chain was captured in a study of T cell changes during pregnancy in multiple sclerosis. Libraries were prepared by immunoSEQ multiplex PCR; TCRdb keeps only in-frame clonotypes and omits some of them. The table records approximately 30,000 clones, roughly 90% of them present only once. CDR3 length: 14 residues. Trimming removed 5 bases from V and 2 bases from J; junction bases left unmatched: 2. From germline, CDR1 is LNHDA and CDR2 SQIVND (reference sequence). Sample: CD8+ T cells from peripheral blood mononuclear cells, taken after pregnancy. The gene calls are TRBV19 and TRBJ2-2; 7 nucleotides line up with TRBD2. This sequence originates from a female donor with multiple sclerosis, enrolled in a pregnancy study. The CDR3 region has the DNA TGTGCCAGTAGTTCTAGCGGAAACACCGGGGAGCTGTTTTTT. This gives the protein CASSSSGNTGELFF.